Presented here are 23 T cell receptor beta chains from one specimen sequenced in a study of CD8 T cells in ankylosing spondylitis (dated by TCRdb to the late 2010s). The library was obtained by 5' RACE. TCRdb records Illumina HiSeq 2500 as the sequencer. Using fastp at Q25 and MiXCR, TCRdb reprocessed the public reads and kept productive beta chains. CDR3 protein sequences are deduplicated, and each keeps its most common genes and DNA. Here the sample has 350,000 or so distinct CDR3 sequences; roughly 14% occur a single time. The ten largest clonotypes hold roughly 0.99% of the sample. The specimen was blood, either unsorted or a sorted T cell fraction (not recorded which). The origin of the receptors is a male donor with ankylosing spondylitis or in good health (not recorded which).

This chain links TRBV11-2 with TRBJ2-5; 10 nucleotides align to TRBD2. Per the germline V gene, CDR1 is SGHAT and CDR2 is FQNNGV. V lost 3 bases to trimming and J lost 2 bases; unmatched junction nucleotides: 6. This CDR3 has 16 amino acids. In nucleotides, the CDR3 is TGTGCCAGCAGCTTGGACGCTAGCGGGAGACAAGAGACCCAGTACTTC. This gives the protein CASSLDASGRQETQYF. Looking up the rest from reference TRBV11-2 and TRBJ2-5 gives the full variable domain: EAGVAQSPRYKIIEKRQSVAFWCNPISGHATLYWYQQILGQGPKLLIQFQNNGVVDDSQLPKDRFSAERLKGVDSTLKIQPAKLEDSAVYLCASSLDASGRQETQYFGPGTRLLVL.

This chain uses TRBV20-1 with TRBJ1-4; no definite D call. The V end lost 0 bases, the J end lost 8 bases, and 19 bases lay between the germline ends. The CDR3 length is 16 residues. Germline-derived CDR1 and CDR2 are DFQATT and SNEGSKA (reference sequence). This chain's CDR3 is CSARDQVRAAREKLFF. CDR3 DNA sequence: TGCAGTGCTAGAGATCAGGTTCGGGCAGCTCGCGAAAAACTGTTTTTT.

On this clonotype: At one of its ends the junction is not consistent with the germline gene, which may arise from a read error. The gene calls are TRBV5-1 and TRBJ2-1, with 11 bases aligning to TRBD1. Germline values: CDR1 SGHRS, CDR2 YFSETQ. The CDR3 extends over 22 amino acids. This chain's CDR3 is CASSRAPGPGQGGGFGNNEQLF. CDR3 nucleotide sequence: TGCGCCAGCAGCCGCGCGCCAGGTCCGGGACAGGGGGGTGGCTTTGGCAACAATGAGCAGTTATTC.

This clonotype was picked up many times. The chain uses TRBV6-5 and TRBJ2-1; 11 positions agree with TRBD2. Germline V CDR1 and CDR2: MNHEY, SVGAGI. With V trimmed by 0 bases and J by 7 bases, 8 bases remained unmatched. The CDR3 runs to 17 residues. This CDR3 is CASSYSGTSGRRNEQFF. The CDR3 DNA sequence: TGTGCCAGCAGTTACTCCGGAACTAGCGGGAGAAGAAATGAGCAGTTCTTC.

V usage is TRBV3-1 and J usage is TRBJ2-1, with 10 bases lining up with TRBD2. CDR3 length: 16 residues. V shed 4 bases and J 6 bases; nucleotides not matched to a gene: 9. Germline CDR1 and CDR2: LGHDT and YNNKEL (reference sequence). CDR3 coding DNA: TGTGCCAGCAGCCCCAGGGTAAGCGGGAGGGGCAATGAGCAGTTCTTC. Translation gives CASSPRVSGRGNEQFF.

The genes are TRBV24-1 and TRBJ2-5; the match to TRBD1 covers 8 bases. The V gene end was trimmed by 4 bases and the J gene end by 2 bases; junction bases not matched to a gene: 5. The CDR3 totals 15 residues. CDR1 and CDR2 (germline): KGHDR, SFDVKD. CDR3 in amino acids: CATSDPTGEQETQYF. CDR3 DNA: TGTGCCACCAGTGACCCGACAGGGGAACAAGAGACCCAGTACTTC.

V is TRBV7-2 and J is TRBJ1-1, with 7 bases fitting TRBD1. In germline, CDR1 is SGHTA, CDR2 FQGNSA. This CDR3 region has 13 residues. V dropped 5 bases and J dropped 8; count of bases not matched to a gene: 8. CDR3 amino acids: CASSPQGGIEAFF. Here the CDR3 DNA reads TGTGCCAGCAGCCCCCAGGGGGGCATAGAAGCTTTCTTT.

This clonotype was counted only a few times. The J gene is TRBJ2-5, the V gene TRBV30; 7 nucleotides align to TRBD1. Per the germline V gene, CDR1 is GTSNPN and CDR2 is SVGIG (reference sequence). J gave up 5 bases and V 2 bases, and 11 bases lay outside the gene matches. The length of the CDR3 is 15 residues. The CDR3 bases are TGTGCCTGGAGTCAACCGACAGGGTCGGTTGAGACCCAGTACTTC. This translates into CAWSQPTGSVETQYF. Full variable domain (rest looked up from reference TRBV30 and TRBJ2-5): SQTIHQWPATLVQPVGSPLSLECTVEGTSNPNLYWYRQAAGRGLQLLFYSVGIGQISSEVPQNLSASRPQDRQFILSSKKLLLSDSGFYLCAWSQPTGSVETQYFGPGTRLLVL.

This rearrangement joins TRBV2 to TRBJ2-3; possible D gene TRBD2, 5 bases. V lost 5 bases, J lost 9 bases, and 9 bases lay in between. Per the germline V gene, CDR1 is SNHLY and CDR2 is FYNNEI. This CDR3 comprises 11 residues. CDR3 sequence reads: CASSRLQTQYF. CDR3 nucleotides: TGTGCCAGCAGTAGACTACAAACGCAGTATTTT.

The genes are TRBV20-1 and TRBJ1-6; tentatively, D is TRBD1 (5 bases). The V end was cut by 4 bases, the J end by 6 bases, with 7 bases between. Per the germline V gene, CDR1 is DFQATT and CDR2 is SNEGSKA (reference sequence). The CDR3 covers 12 residues. DNA for the CDR3: TGCAGTGCTATGGGGACTAATTCACCCCTCCACTTT. It is translated as CSAMGTNSPLHF.

This chain connects TRBV7-2 to TRBJ2-1, with 13 bases fitting TRBD2. The V segment lost 5 bases and the J segment 6 bases; nucleotides outside the gene matches: 7. CDR1 and CDR2 (germline): SGHTA, FQGNSA. The CDR3 is 16 residues long. CDR3 amino acids: CASSITSGGAVNEQFF. CDR3 in DNA: TGTGCCAGCAGCATCACTAGCGGGGGGGCGGTCAATGAGCAGTTCTTC.

The rearrangement links TRBV4-2 to TRBJ1-2; D remains unclear. This CDR3 has 13 residues. CDR1 and CDR2 from the germline V gene are LGHNA and YNFKEQ. The ends were cut back, 3 bases at V and 4 bases at J, with 9 bases in the middle. In nucleotides, the CDR3 is TGTGCCAGCAGCCATGGGGAGGTCTATGGCTACACCTTC. This translates into CASSHGEVYGYTF.

This clonotype was detected a few times. V usage is TRBV4-1 and J usage is TRBJ1-2, with a possible D match to TRBD1 (6 bases). This CDR3 contains 16 residues. Germline V CDR1 and CDR2: MGHRA, YSYEKL. Trimming took 4 bases from V and 3 from J, leaving 18 bases between them. CDR3 protein: CASSLSPDSHYYGYTF. The CDR3 region has the DNA TGCGCCAGCAGCCTAAGCCCGGACAGCCACTACTATGGCTACACCTTC.

The rearrangement links TRBV4-1 to TRBJ2-3; 12 bases are shared with TRBD2. Trimming removed 0 bases from V and 1 base from J; junction bases left unmatched: 8. Looked up from germline, CDR1 is MGHRA and CDR2 is YSYEKL. The CDR3 extends over 19 amino acids. The CDR3 nucleotides read TGCGCCAGCAGCCAAGAGCCTAGCGGGGGGGCCGGGGGCACAGATACGCAGTATTTT. This codes for CASSQEPSGGAGGTDTQYF.

This clonotype has ten or more counts. The gene calls are TRBV6-1 and TRBJ1-1; no definite D call. This CDR3 is 14 amino acids long. The V end was cut by 3 bases, the J end by 2 bases, with 10 bases between. From germline, CDR1 is MNHNS and CDR2 SASEGT. CDR3 protein: CASSDGLPNTEAFF. CDR3 nucleotide sequence: TGTGCCAGCAGTGACGGACTTCCTAACACTGAAGCTTTCTTT.

This clonotype appeared a few times. The DNA for the CDR3 is TGTGCCAGCAGCTTGAGGTCAGCCGCAGAAAAACTGTTTTTT. Translated, it gives CASSLRSAAEKLFF. The V call is TRBV5-6, the J call TRBJ1-4; D not resolved. The CDR3 totals 14 residues. V was shortened by 1 base and J by 8 bases, with 12 bases between the two germline ends. Germline loops: CDR1 SGHDT, CDR2 YYEEEE. Combining the CDR3 with reference TRBV5-6 and TRBJ1-4 gives the whole variable domain DAGVTQSPTHLIKTRGQQVTLRCSPKSGHDTVSWYQQALGQGPQFIFQYYEEEERQRGNFPDRFSGHQFPNYSSELNVNALLLGDSALYLCASSLRSAAEKLFFGSGTQLSVL.

The chain is built from TRBV5-1 and TRBJ1-6; 9 nucleotides agree with TRBD1. Trimming took 4 bases from V and 5 from J; bases not matched to a gene: 4. The CDR3 covers 15 residues. The germline gives CDR1 SGHRS, CDR2 YFSETQ. In nucleotides, the CDR3 is TGCGCCAGCAGCAAGGACAGGGGAGATAATTCACCCCTCCACTTT. Its protein product is CASSKDRGDNSPLHF.

The J gene is TRBJ1-6, the V gene TRBV5-1, with no clear D. V lost 4 bases and J 11 bases, leaving 10 bases between the germline ends. The CDR3 runs 12 residues. CDR1 is SGHRS and CDR2 is YFSETQ in the germline V gene. CDR3 sequence (DNA): TGCGCCAGCAGCATCGACATCGCACCCCTCCACTTT. Translating it yields CASSIDIAPLHF.

This chain joins TRBV2 and TRBJ2-1, with a tentative D call TRBD2 (5 bases). Trimming took off 2 bases at V and 3 bases at J, with 20 bases between the two ends. The CDR3 length is 18 residues. From germline, CDR1 is SNHLY and CDR2 FYNNEI. Here the CDR3 reads CASSETGNTYRIYNEQFF. CDR3 nucleotide sequence: TGTGCCAGCAGTGAAACGGGGAACACCTATCGCATCTACAATGAGCAGTTCTTC.

This rearrangement joins TRBV12-3 or TRBV12-4 to TRBJ2-3; D gene unclear. The CDR3 has 14 residues. V lost 5 bases to trimming and J lost 1 base, with 10 bases between them. The CDR3 DNA reads TGTGCCAGCAGTCTTAGGCAGGGCACAGATACGCAGTATTTT. Its protein product is CASSLRQGTDTQYF.

The CDR3 DNA follows: TGTGCCAGCAGTTTTACCAGGACTCCGAAGGTCCCAGATACGCAGTATTTT. It is translated as CASSFTRTPKVPDTQYF. The chain links TRBV12-3 or TRBV12-4 to TRBJ2-3; tentatively, D is TRBD2 (5 bases). V was shortened by 3 bases and J by 4 bases, with 20 bases between the two germline ends. CDR3 length equals 17 residues.

The V gene is TRBV5-1, the J gene TRBJ2-2; 9 positions match TRBD1. Trimming removed 2 bases from V and 4 bases from J; junction bases left unmatched: 3. Germline lookup yields CDR1 SGHRS and CDR2 YFSETQ. This CDR3 comprises 15 residues. The DNA for the CDR3 is TGCGCCAGCAGCTTCCGGGACAGGGCCACCGGGGAGCTGTTTTTT. As protein: CASSFRDRATGELFF.

This clonotype was found a few times. V and J are TRBV4-1 and TRBJ1-1; D call uncertain. The CDR3 is 14 residues long. CDR1 and CDR2 from the germline V gene are MGHRA and YSYEKL. The germline V and J ends were trimmed by 4 bases and 0 bases, with 9 bases remaining between them. The CDR3 region is CASSLIPVNTEAFF. CDR3 nucleotide sequence: TGCGCCAGCAGCCTAATTCCCGTGAACACTGAAGCTTTCTTT.